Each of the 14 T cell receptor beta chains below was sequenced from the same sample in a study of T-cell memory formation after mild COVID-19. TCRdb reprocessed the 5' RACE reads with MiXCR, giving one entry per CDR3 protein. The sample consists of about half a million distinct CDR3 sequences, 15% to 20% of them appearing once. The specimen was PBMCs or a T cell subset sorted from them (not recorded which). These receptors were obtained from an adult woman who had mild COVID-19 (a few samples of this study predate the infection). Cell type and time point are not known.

Written as DNA, the CDR3 is TGTGCCAGCAGCTGGACAGGACATGAATTGAAGCCCCAGCATTTT. It encodes CASSWTGHELKPQHF. The chain combines TRBV12-3 or TRBV12-4 with TRBJ1-5, with 7 bases matching TRBD1. CDR3 length: 15 residues. V lost 6 bases to trimming and J lost 8 bases; unmatched junction nucleotides: 13.

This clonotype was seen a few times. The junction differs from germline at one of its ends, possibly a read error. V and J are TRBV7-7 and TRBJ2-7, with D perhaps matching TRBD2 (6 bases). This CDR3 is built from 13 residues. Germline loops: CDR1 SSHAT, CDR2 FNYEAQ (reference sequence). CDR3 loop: CASSPGRSGEQYF. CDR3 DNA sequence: TGTGCTAGCAGCCCGGGGAGGTCGGGCGAGCAGTACTTC.

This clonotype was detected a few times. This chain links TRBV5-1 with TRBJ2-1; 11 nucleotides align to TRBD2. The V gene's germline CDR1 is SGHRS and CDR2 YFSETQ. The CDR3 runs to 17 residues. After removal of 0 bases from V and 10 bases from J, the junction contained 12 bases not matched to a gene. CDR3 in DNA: TGCGCCAGCAGCTTGGCAAAGACTAGCGGGGTGGTGGCCGAGCAGTTCTTC. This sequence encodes CASSLAKTSGVVAEQFF.

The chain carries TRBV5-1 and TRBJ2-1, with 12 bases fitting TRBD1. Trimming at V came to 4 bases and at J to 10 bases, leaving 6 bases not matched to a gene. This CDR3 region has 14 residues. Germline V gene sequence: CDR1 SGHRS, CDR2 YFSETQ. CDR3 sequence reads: CASSIGTGGSEQFF. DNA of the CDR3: TGCGCCAGCAGCATAGGGACAGGGGGCAGCGAGCAGTTCTTC.

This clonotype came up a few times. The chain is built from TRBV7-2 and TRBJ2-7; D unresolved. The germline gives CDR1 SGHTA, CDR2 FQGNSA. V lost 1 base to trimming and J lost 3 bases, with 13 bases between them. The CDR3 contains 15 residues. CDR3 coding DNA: TGTGCCAGCAGCTTAGATGCCAATTTCATCTACGAGCAGTACTTC. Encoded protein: CASSLDANFIYEQYF.

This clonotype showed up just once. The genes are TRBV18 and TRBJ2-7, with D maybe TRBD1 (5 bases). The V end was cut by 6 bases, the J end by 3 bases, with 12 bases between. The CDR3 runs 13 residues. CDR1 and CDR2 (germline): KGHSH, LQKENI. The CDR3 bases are TGTGCCAGCTCTTCTCACACAGGCTACGAGCAGTACTTC. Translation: CASSSHTGYEQYF.

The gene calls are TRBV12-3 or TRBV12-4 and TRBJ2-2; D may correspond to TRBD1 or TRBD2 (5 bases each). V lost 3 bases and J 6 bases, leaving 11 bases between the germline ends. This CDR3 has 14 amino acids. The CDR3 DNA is TGTGCCAGCAGTTTCCAGGGAGCATCCGGGGAGCTGTTTTTT. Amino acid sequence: CASSFQGASGELFF.

This CDR3 reads CASSATGKGQETQYF. CDR3 in DNA: TGTGCCAGCAGTGCGACAGGGAAGGGCCAAGAGACCCAGTACTTC. V usage is TRBV12-3 or TRBV12-4 and J usage is TRBJ2-5; 7 positions match TRBD1. Unmatched junction bases numbered 7, after V lost 5 bases and J lost 1 base. The CDR3 extends over 15 amino acids.

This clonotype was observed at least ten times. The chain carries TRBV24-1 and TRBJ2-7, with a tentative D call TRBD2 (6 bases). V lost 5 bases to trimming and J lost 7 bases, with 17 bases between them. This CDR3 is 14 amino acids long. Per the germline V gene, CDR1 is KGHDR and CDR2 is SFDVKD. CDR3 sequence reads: CATSGAGRSNEQYF. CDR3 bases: TGTGCCACCAGTGGGGCAGGGAGGAGCAATGAGCAGTACTTC.

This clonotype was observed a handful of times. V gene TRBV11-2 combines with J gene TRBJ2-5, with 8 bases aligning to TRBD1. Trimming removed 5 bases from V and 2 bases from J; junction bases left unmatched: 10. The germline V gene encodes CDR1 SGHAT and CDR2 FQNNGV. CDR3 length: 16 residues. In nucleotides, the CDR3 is TGTGCCAGCAGCCGCGGGACAGGTTGGCGGCAAGAGACCCAGTACTTC. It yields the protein CASSRGTGWRQETQYF.

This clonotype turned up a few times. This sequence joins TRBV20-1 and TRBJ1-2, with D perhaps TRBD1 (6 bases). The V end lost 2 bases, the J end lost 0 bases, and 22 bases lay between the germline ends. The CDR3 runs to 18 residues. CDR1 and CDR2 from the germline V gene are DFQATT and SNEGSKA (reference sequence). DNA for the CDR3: TGCAGTGCTAGAAGGGAACAGGGAAGGTTACCTCCTAACTATGGCTACACCTTC. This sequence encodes CSARREQGRLPPNYGYTF.

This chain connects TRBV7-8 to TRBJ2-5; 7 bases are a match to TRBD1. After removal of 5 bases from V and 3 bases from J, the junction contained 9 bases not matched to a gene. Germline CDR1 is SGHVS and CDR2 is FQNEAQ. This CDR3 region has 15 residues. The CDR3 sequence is CASSHRGQPEETQYF. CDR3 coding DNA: TGTGCCAGCAGCCACCGGGGACAGCCCGAAGAGACCCAGTACTTC.

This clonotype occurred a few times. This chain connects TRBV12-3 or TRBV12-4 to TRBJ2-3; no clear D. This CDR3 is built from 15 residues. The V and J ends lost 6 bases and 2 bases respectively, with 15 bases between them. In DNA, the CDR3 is TGTGCCAGCAGGCCCACCGAAATTCCCACAGATACGCAGTATTTT. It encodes CASRPTEIPTDTQYF.

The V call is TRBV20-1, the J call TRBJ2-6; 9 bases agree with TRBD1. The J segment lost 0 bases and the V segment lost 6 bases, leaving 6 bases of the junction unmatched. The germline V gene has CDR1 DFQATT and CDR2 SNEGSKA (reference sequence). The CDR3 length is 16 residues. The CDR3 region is CSAAGQGLSGANVLTF. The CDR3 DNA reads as TGCAGTGCCGCGGGACAGGGACTCTCTGGGGCCAACGTCCTGACTTTC.